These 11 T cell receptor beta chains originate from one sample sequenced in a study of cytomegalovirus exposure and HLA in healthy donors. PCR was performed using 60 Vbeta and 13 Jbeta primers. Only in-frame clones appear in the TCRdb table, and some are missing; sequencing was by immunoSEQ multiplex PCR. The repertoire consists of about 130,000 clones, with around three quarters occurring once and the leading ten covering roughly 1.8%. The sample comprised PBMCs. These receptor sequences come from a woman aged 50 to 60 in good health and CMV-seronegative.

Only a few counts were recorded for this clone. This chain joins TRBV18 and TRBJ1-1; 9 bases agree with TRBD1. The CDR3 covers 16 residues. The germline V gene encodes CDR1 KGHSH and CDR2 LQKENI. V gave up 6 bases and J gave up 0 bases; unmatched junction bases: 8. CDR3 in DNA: TGTGCCAGCTCTCTAGGACAGGGGAGGTTGAACACTGAAGCTTTCTTT. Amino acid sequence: CASSLGQGRLNTEAFF.

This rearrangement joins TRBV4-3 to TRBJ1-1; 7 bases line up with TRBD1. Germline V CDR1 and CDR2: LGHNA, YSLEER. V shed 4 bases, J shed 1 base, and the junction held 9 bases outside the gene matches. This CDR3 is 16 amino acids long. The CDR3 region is CASSRSPGQTNTEAFF. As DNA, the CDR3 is TGCGCCAGCAGCCGAAGCCCGGGACAGACGAACACTGAAGCTTTCTTT.

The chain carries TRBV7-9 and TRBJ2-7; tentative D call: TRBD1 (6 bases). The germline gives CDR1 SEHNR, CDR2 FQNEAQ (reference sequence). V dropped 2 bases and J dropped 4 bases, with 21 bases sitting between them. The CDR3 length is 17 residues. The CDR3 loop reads CASSLPVRGRKTYEQYV. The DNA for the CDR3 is TGTGCCAGCAGCTTACCGGTCAGGGGTAGAAAGACTTACGAGCAGTACGTC.

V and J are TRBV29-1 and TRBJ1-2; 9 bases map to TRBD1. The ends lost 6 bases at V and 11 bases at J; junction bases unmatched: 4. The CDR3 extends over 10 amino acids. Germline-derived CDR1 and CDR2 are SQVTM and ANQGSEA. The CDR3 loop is CSVPTGGYTF. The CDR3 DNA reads TGCAGCGTCCCGACAGGGGGATACACCTTC. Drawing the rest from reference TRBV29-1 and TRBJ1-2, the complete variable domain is SAVISQKPSRDICQRGTSLTIQCQVDSQVTMMFWYRQQPGQSLTLIATANQGSEATYESGFVIDKFPISRPNLTFSTLTVSNMSPEDSSIYLCSVPTGGYTFGSGTRLTVV.

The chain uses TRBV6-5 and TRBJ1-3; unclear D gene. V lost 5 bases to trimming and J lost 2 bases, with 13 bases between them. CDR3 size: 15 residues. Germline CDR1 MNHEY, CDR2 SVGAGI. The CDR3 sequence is CASSRAVPPGNTIYF. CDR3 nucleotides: TGTGCCAGCAGTCGAGCTGTTCCCCCTGGAAACACCATATATTTT.

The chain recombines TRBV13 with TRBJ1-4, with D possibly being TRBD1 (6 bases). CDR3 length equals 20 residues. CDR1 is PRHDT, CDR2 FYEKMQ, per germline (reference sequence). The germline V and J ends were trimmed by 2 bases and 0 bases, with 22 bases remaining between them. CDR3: CASSLSINSLTGATNEKLFF. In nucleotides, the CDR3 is TGTGCCAGCAGCTTATCAATTAACTCTCTGACAGGTGCAACTAATGAAAAACTGTTTTTT.

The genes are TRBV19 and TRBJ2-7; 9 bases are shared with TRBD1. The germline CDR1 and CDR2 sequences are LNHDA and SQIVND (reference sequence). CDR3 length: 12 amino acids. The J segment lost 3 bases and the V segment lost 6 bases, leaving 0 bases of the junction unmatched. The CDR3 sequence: CASRDRGYEQYF. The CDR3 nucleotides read TGTGCCAGTAGGGACAGGGGCTACGAGCAGTACTTC.

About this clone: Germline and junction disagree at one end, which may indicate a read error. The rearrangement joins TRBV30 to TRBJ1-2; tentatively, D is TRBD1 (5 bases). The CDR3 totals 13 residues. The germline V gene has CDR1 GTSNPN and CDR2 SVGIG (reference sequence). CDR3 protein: CAWSSGTNYGHTF. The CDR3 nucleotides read TGTGCCTGGAGTTCCGGGACTAACTATGGCCACACCTTC.

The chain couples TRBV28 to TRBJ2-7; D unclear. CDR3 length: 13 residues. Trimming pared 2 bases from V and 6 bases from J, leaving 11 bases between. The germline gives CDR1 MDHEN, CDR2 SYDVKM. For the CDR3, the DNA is TGTGCCAGCAGTTTAACGACCTGGAGCGAGCAGTACTTC. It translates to CASSLTTWSEQYF.

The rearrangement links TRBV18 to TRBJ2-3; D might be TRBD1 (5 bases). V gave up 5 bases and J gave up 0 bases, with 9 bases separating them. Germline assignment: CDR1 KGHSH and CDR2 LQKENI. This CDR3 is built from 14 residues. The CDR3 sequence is CASSGASSTDTQYF. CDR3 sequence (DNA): TGTGCCAGCTCAGGGGCCTCCAGCACAGATACGCAGTATTTT.

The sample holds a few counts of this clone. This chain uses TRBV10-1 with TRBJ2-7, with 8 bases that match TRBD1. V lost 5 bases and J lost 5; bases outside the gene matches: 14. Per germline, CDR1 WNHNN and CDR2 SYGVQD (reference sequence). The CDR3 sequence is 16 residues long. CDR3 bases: TGCGCCAGCAGTTTGAGGCAGGGGGCATTCAGGGACGAGCAGTACGTC. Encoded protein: CASSLRQGAFRDEQYV.